Detailed here is one TCR beta chain. Germline lookup yields CDR1 SGHAT and CDR2 FQNNGV. CDR3 length: 17 amino acids. The V segment lost 1 base and the J segment 2 bases; nucleotides outside the gene matches: 8. The sample belongs to a study of blood T cell repertoires in COVID-19. Study-wide context: COVID-19 samples, acute and convalescent, were from the United States, Italy and Spain. Sample material is recorded as cDNA or gDNA derived from T cells, B-cell-depleted T cells, or PBMCs.

Authors' processing steps: Reference gene primer amplification yielded estimated nucleated cell counts. Sequencing used immunoSEQ multiplex PCR; TCRdb keeps in-frame clones, though not all of them. Clone size and V and J calls were adopted from that table, with D and trimming inferred from the DNA. Seen here are a few hundred thousand clones, about four fifths observed once, and the top ten hold roughly 1.9%. The sequenced sample was peripheral blood. The rearrangement joins TRBV11-2 to TRBJ2-3; 8 bases are a match to TRBD2. The receptor comes from a man aged 25-40 years who had recovered from COVID-19. CDR3 protein: CASSLVGVSGDTDTQYF. DNA of the CDR3: TGTGCCAGCAGCTTAGTGGGGGTTAGCGGGGACACAGATACGCAGTATTTT.